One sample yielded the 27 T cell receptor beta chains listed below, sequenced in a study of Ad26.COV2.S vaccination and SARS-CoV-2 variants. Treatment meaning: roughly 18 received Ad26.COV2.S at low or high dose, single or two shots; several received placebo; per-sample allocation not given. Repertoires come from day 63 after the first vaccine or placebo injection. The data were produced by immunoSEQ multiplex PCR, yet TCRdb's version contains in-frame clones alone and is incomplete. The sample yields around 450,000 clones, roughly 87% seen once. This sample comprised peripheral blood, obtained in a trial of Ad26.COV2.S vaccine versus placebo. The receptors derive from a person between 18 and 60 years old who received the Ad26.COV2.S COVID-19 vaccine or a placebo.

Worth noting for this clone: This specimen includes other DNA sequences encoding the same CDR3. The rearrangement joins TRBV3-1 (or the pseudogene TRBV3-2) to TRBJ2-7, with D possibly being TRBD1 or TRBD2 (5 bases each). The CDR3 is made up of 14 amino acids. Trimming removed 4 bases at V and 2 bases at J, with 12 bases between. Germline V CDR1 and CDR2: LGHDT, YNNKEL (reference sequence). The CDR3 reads CASSPRGRAYEQYF. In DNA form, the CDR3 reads TGTGCCAGCAGCCCCCGGGGACGGGCCTACGAGCAGTACTTC.

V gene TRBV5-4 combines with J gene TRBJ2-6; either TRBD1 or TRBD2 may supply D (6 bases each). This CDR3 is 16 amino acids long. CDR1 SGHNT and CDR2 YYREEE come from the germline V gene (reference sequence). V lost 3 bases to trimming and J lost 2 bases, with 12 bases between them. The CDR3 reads CASSSSRGPGANVLTF. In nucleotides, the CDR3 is TGTGCCAGCAGCTCCTCCCGGGGGCCTGGGGCCAACGTCCTGACTTTC.

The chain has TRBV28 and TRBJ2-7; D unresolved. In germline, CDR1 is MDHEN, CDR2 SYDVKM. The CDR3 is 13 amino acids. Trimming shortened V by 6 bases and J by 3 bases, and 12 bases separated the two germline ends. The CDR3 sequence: CASRISTNYEQYF. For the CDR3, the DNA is TGTGCCAGCAGGATCTCTACGAACTACGAGCAGTACTTC.

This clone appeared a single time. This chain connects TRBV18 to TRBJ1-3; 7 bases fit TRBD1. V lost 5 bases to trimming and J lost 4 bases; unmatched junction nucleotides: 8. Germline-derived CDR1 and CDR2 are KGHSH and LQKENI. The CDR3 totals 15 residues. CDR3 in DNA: TGTGCCAGCTCATCAGACAGGGCAGGCGGAAACACCATATATTTT. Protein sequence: CASSSDRAGGNTIYF. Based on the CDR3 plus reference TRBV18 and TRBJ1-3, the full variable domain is NAGVMQNPRHLVRRRGQEARLRCSPMKGHSHVYWYRQLPEEGLKFMVYLQKENIIDESGMPKERFSAEFPKEGPSILRIQQVVRGDSAAYFCASSSDRAGGNTIYFGEGSWLTVV.

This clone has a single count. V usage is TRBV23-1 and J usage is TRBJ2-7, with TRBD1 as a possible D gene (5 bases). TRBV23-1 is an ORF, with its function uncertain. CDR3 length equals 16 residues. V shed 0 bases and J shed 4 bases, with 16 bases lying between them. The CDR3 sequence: CASSQSWQGLPYEQYF. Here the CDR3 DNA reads TGCGCCAGCAGTCAATCGTGGCAGGGATTACCTTACGAGCAGTACTTC.

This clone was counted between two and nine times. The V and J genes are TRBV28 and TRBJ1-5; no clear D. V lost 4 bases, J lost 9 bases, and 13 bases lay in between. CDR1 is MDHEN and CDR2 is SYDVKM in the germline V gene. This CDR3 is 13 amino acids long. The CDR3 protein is CASSSGMTGPQHF. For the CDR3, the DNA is TGTGCCAGCAGTTCCGGGATGACCGGGCCCCAGCATTTT.

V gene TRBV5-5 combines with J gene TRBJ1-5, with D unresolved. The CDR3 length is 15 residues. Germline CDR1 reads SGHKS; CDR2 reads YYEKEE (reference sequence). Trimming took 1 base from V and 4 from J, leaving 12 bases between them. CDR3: CASSLWLGQNQPQHF. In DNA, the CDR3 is TGTGCCAGCAGCTTGTGGCTGGGTCAAAATCAGCCCCAGCATTTT.

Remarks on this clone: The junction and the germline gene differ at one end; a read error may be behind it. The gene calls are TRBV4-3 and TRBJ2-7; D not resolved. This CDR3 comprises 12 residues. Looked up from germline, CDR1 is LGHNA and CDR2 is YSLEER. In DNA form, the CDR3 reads TGCACCAGCAGCCAATACTCCTACGAGCAGTACTTC. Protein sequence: CTSSQYSYEQYF.

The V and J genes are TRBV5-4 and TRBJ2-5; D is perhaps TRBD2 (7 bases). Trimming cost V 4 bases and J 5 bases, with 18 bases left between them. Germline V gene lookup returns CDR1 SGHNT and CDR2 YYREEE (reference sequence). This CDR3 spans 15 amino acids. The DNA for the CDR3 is TGTGCCAGCAGCCCGGGGGGCAGACGCGACGAGACCCAGTACTTC. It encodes CASSPGGRRDETQYF.

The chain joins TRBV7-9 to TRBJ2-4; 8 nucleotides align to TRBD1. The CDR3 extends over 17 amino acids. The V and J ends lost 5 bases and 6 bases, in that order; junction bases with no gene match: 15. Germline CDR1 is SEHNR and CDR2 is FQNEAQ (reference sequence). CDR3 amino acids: CASSQPLWDRRGNIQYF. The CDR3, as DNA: TGTGCCAGCAGCCAACCGCTCTGGGACAGGAGGGGAAACATTCAGTACTTC.

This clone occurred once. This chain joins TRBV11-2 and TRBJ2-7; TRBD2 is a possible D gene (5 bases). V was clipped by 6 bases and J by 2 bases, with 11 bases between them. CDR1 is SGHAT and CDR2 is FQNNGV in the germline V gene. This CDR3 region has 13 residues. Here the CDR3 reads CASRLSGTYEQYF. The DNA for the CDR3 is TGTGCCAGCAGGTTAAGCGGAACCTACGAGCAGTACTTC.

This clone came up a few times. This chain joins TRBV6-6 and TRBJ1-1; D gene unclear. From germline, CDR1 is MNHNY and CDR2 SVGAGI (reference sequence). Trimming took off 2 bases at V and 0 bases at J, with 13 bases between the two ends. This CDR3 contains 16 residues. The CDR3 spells CASSYEAGTMNTEAFF. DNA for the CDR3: TGTGCCAGCAGTTACGAGGCGGGAACAATGAACACTGAAGCTTTCTTT.

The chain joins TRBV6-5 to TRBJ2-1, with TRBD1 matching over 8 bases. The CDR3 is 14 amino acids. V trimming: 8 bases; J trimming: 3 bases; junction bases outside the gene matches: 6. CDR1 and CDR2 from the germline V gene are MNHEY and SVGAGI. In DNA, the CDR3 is TGTGCCAGCCGCCGGGACAGGAGCTACAATGAGCAGTTCTTC. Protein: CASRRDRSYNEQFF.

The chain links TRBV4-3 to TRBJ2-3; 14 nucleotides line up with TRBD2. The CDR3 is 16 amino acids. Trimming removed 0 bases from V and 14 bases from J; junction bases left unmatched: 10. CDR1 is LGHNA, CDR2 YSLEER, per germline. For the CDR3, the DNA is TGCGCCAGCAGCCAAGAGGGGGGACTAGCGGGAGAGGCCGCGTATTTT. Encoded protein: CASSQEGGLAGEAAYF.

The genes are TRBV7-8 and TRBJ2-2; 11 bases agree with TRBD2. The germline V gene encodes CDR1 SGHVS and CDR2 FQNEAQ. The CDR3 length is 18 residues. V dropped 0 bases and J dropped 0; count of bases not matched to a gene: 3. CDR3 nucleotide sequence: TGTGCCAGCAGCTTAGCGGTTAGCGGGAGGGCGAACACCGGGGAGCTGTTTTTT. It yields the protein CASSLAVSGRANTGELFF.

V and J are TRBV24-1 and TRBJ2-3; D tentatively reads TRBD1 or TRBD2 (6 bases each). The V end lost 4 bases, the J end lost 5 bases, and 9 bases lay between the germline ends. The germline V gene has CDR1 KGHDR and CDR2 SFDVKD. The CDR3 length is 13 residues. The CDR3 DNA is TGTGCCACCAGTGACGGAGGGGGAGATACGCAGTATTTT. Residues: CATSDGGGDTQYF.

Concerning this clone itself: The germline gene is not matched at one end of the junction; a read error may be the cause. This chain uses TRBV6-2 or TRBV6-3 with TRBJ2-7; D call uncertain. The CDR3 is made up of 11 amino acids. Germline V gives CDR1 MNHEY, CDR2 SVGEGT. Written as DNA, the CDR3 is TGTGCCAGCAGTTCCTCCCCCGCCTGGGCCTTC. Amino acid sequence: CASSSSPAWAF.

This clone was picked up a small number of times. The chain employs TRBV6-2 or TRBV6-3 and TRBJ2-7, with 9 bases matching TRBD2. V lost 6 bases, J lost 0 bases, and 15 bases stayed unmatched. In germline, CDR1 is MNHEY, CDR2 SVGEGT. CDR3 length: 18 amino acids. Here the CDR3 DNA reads TGTGCCAGCAGCCTCAGCCTAGCGGGAACTGGGGCCTCCTACGAGCAGTACTTC. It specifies CASSLSLAGTGASYEQYF.

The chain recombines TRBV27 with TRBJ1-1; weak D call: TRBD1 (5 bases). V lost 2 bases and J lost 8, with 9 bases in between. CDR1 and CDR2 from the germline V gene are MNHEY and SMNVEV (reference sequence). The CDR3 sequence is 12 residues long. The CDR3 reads CASSLMGEEAFF. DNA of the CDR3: TGTGCCAGCAGTTTAATGGGGGAAGAAGCTTTCTTT.

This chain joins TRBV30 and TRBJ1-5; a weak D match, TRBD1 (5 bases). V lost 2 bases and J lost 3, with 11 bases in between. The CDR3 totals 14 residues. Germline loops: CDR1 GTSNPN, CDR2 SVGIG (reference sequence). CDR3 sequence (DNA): TGTGCCTGGAGTTTCGGGGACCCCAATCAGCCCCAGCATTTT. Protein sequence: CAWSFGDPNQPQHF.

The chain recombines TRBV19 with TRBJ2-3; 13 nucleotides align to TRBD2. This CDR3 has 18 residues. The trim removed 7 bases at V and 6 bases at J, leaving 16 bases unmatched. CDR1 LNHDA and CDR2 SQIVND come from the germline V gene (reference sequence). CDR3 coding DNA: TGTGCCAGTACCCCACAGGGGAGGTGGACTAGCGGGAGTGATACGCAGTATTTT. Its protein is CASTPQGRWTSGSDTQYF.

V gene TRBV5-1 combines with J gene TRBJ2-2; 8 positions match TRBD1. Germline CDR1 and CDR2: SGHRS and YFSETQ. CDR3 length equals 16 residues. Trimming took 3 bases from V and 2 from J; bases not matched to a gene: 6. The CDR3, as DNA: TGCGCCAGCAGCTGGGACAGGTTTGAAAACACCGGGGAGCTGTTTTTT. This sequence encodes CASSWDRFENTGELFF.

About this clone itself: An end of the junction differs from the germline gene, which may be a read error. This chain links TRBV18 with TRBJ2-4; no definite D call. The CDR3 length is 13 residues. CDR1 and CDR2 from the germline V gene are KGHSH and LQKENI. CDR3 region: CASSPSRPELPIF. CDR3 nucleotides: TGTGCCAGCTCACCATCGAGACCGGAACTCCCCATCTTC. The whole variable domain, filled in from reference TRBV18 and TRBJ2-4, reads NAGVMQNPRHLVRRRGQEARLRCSPMKGHSHVYWYRQLPEEGLKFMVYLQKENIIDESGMPKERFSAEFPKEGPSILRIQQVVRGDSAAYFCASSPSRPELPIFGAGTRLSVL.

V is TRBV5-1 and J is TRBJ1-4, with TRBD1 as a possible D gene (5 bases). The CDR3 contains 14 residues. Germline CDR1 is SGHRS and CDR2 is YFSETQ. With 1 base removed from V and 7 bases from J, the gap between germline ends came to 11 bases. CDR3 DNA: TGCGCCAGCAGCTTGTCTAGGGGAAGTGAAAAACTGTTTTTT. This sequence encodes CASSLSRGSEKLFF.

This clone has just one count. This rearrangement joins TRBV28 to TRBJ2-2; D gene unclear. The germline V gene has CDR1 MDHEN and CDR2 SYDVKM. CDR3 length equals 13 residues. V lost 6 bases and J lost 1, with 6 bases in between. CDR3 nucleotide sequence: TGTGCCAGCAGAGGTCAGAACACCGGGGAGCTGTTTTTT. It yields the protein CASRGQNTGELFF.

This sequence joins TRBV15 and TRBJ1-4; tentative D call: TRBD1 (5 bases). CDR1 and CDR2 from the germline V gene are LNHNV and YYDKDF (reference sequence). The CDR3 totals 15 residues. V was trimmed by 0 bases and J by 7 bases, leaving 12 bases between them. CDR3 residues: CATSRDWGDGEKLFF. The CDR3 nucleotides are TGTGCCACCAGCAGAGATTGGGGCGATGGTGAAAAACTGTTTTTT.

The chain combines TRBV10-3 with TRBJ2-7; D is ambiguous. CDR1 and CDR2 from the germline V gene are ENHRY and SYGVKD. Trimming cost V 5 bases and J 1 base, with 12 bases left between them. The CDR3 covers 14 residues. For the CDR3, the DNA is TGTGCCATCAGTCCACTCACCGGTTCCTACGAGCAGTACTTC. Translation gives CAISPLTGSYEQYF.